These 19 T cell receptor beta chains came from one sample sequenced in a study of molecular identifiers for immune sequencing clone quantification. MiXCR, applied by TCRdb to the PCR reads, yields one record per CDR3 protein. The repertoire holds 6,100 or so distinct CDR3 sequences, less than 20% seen once, with approximately 2.2% in the top ten. The material sequenced was naive CD8+ T cells from blood, with Jurkat cell RNA spiked in. Subset given: FACS-sorted CD8+CD4-CCR7+CD45RA+ naive T cells. The receptors here all came from a human donor in good health. Some libraries in this study had Jurkat cell RNA spiked in.

The V and J genes are TRBV7-2 and TRBJ2-3; possibly TRBD1 or TRBD2 for D (6 bases each). Trimming left V 5 bases short and J 4 bases short, with 16 bases between. CDR1 and CDR2 from the germline V gene are SGHTA and FQGNSA. This CDR3 spans 15 amino acids. CDR3 amino acids: CASSPGVVAADTQYF. DNA of the CDR3: TGTGCCAGCAGCCCAGGGGTAGTAGCGGCAGATACGCAGTATTTT.

As for this clonotype: An end of the junction does not agree with germline; a read error may underlie this. The gene calls are TRBV25-1 and TRBJ2-3; D is possibly TRBD1 or TRBD2 (5 bases each). This CDR3 region has 16 residues. Germline V gene lookup returns CDR1 MGHDK and CDR2 SYGVNS. The CDR3 reads CASGEYLGDSTDTRYF. Here the CDR3 DNA reads TGTGCCAGCGGTGAATATCTGGGGGATAGCACAGATACGCGGTATTTT.

By share, this clonotype ranks as medium-sized. This chain links TRBV5-6 with TRBJ1-1, with D unresolved. The V gene's germline CDR1 is SGHDT and CDR2 YYEEEE. V was shortened by 1 base and J by 0 bases, with 7 bases between the two germline ends. The CDR3 sequence is 14 residues long. As DNA, the CDR3 is TGTGCCAGCAGCTTGTCACCGTTGAACACTGAAGCTTTCTTT. The encoded protein is CASSLSPLNTEAFF.

The V gene is TRBV7-9, the J gene TRBJ2-1; D is ambiguous. Germline CDR1 and CDR2: SEHNR and FQNEAQ (reference sequence). The ends were cut back, 1 base at V and 4 bases at J, with 2 bases in the middle. The CDR3 sequence is 12 residues long. CDR3 residues: CASSLGYNEQFF. The CDR3 DNA reads TGTGCCAGCAGCTTAGGGTACAATGAGCAGTTCTTC.

By share, this clonotype counts as medium-sized. The J gene is TRBJ2-5, the V gene TRBV4-3; no firm D call. Germline CDR1 LGHNA, CDR2 YSLEER. V was clipped by 1 base and J by 1 base, with 13 bases between them. The CDR3 length is 16 residues. The CDR3 DNA sequence: TGCGCCAGCAGCCAAGGCATGTTAAGTCCCCAAGAGACCCAGTACTTC. Its translation: CASSQGMLSPQETQYF.

Points on this clonotype: Given a much more abundant clone one base away, this may be a read error. The rearrangement links TRBV19 to TRBJ2-2; TRBD1 might be the D (5 bases). The CDR3 covers 17 residues. V gave up 6 bases and J gave up 4 bases, with 21 bases separating them. The V gene's germline CDR1 is LNHDA and CDR2 SQIVND (reference sequence). In DNA, the CDR3 is TGTGCCAGTAGCCTGAAACCGCAGGGCGCAGGCACCGGGGAGCTGTTTTTT. This gives the protein CASSLKPQGAGTGELFF. Based on the CDR3 plus reference TRBV19 and TRBJ2-2, the full variable domain is DGGITQSPKYLFRKEGQNVTLSCEQNLNHDAMYWYRQDPGQGLRLIYYSQIVNDFQKGDIAEGYSVSREKKESFPLTVTSAQKNPTAFYLCASSLKPQGAGTGELFFGEGSRLTVL.

In this sample, this clonotype turned up many times. The chain has TRBV12-3 or TRBV12-4 and TRBJ1-5; tentative D call: TRBD1 (6 bases). The V end was cut by 5 bases, the J end by 5 bases, with 13 bases between. This CDR3 region has 14 residues. This CDR3 is CASSRTDFYQPQHF. The CDR3 nucleotides read TGTGCCAGCAGTCGGACAGATTTTTATCAGCCCCAGCATTTT.

This clonotype is labeled medium-sized. This rearrangement joins TRBV12-3 or TRBV12-4 to TRBJ2-7; 8 bases match TRBD1. This CDR3 contains 17 residues. Unmatched junction bases numbered 13, after V lost 4 bases and J lost 2 bases. DNA of the CDR3: TGTGCCAGCAGTTCCACTCTAATTGGGACAGGAGCCTACGAGCAGTACTTC. Residues: CASSSTLIGTGAYEQYF.

The CDR3 loop reads CASSATGTSTDTQYF. The CDR3 bases are TGTGCCAGCAGCGCCACCGGGACTAGCACAGATACGCAGTATTTT. This rearrangement joins TRBV11-2 to TRBJ2-3; D is perhaps TRBD2 (6 bases). CDR1 SGHAT and CDR2 FQNNGV come from the germline V gene. Trimming took 5 bases from V and 0 from J, leaving 12 bases between them. The CDR3 runs to 15 residues.

At least ten counts were recorded for this clonotype. The V and J genes are TRBV7-8 and TRBJ2-3; 10 bases are a match to TRBD2. The CDR3 has 15 residues. Per the germline V gene, CDR1 is SGHVS and CDR2 is FQNEAQ. The V gene end was trimmed by 3 bases and the J gene end by 4 bases; junction bases not matched to a gene: 4. The CDR3 region has the DNA TGTGCCAGCAGCTTTTTAGCGGGGGGCTCAGATACGCAGTATTTT. Translation gives CASSFLAGGSDTQYF.

This clonotype is medium-sized. V gene TRBV7-2 combines with J gene TRBJ1-4; D is uncertain. V lost 0 bases to trimming and J lost 5 bases, with 7 bases between them. Germline V gene lookup returns CDR1 SGHTA and CDR2 FQGNSA. The CDR3 consists of 14 residues. CDR3 amino acids: CASSLASQNEKLFF. The CDR3 nucleotides are TGTGCCAGCAGCTTAGCGAGCCAAAATGAAAAACTGTTTTTT.

This clonotype qualifies as medium-sized (0.01 to 0.1%). The gene calls are TRBV4-3 and TRBJ2-7; 9 bases map to TRBD1. Trimming removed 4 bases from V and 0 bases from J; junction bases left unmatched: 4. The CDR3 spans 15 residues. Germline V gives CDR1 LGHNA, CDR2 YSLEER. The CDR3 DNA reads as TGCGCCAGCAGCCCCGACAGGGGGAGCTCCTACGAGCAGTACTTC. Translated: CASSPDRGSSYEQYF.

This clonotype rates as medium-sized. This chain joins TRBV9 and TRBJ2-7; D not resolved. This CDR3 is 13 amino acids long. CDR1 and CDR2 from the germline V gene are SGDLS and YYNGEE. V was clipped by 3 bases and J by 5 bases, with 12 bases between them. CDR3: CASSAPITHEQYF. In DNA, the CDR3 is TGTGCCAGCAGCGCCCCGATTACCCACGAGCAGTACTTC.

This clonotype was observed at least ten times. V is TRBV6-2 or TRBV6-3 and J is TRBJ2-4, with 9 bases that match TRBD1. Germline assignment: CDR1 MNHEY and CDR2 SVGEGT. The CDR3 totals 15 residues. Germline trimming cut 4 bases from V and 3 bases from J; bases unmatched to any gene: 4. CDR3 DNA: TGTGCCAGCAGTTGGACAGGGGCGCTCAAAAACATTCAGTACTTC. Its translation: CASSWTGALKNIQYF.

This clonotype was found a few times. A much larger clone lies a single base off, so this may be a read error. The gene calls are TRBV6-5 and TRBJ2-1; possibly TRBD2 for D (5 bases). The CDR3 totals 13 residues. CDR1 and CDR2 from the germline V gene are MNHEY and SVGAGI. The CDR3 loop reads CASSPDYYDEQFF. The CDR3, as DNA: TGTGCCAGCAGTCCAGACTACTACGATGAGCAGTTCTTC.

Note on this clonotype: A much larger clone lies one base from this, so it may be a read error. The rearrangement joins TRBV27 to TRBJ2-7; D might be TRBD1 or TRBD2, each matching 6 bases. Per the germline V gene, CDR1 is MNHEY and CDR2 is SMNVEV (reference sequence). CDR3 size: 15 residues. For the CDR3, the DNA is TGTGCCAGCAGCCGGGAACAGGGATCGGACTACGAGCGGTACTTC. Its protein is CASSREQGSDYERYF.

Within the sample, this clonotype is medium-sized. The chain joins TRBV30 to TRBJ1-1, with 9 bases lining up with TRBD1. The germline gives CDR1 GTSNPN, CDR2 SVGIG (reference sequence). The length of the CDR3 is 15 residues. The CDR3 spells CAPSHRDRVHTEAFF. As DNA, the CDR3 is TGTGCACCAAGTCACCGGGACAGGGTCCACACTGAAGCTTTCTTT.

This clonotype has a count of ten or more. The chain combines TRBV19 with TRBJ2-6, with 7 bases aligning to TRBD1. This CDR3 comprises 19 residues. Trimming took 7 bases from V and 5 from J; bases not matched to a gene: 20. Germline values: CDR1 LNHDA, CDR2 SQIVND (reference sequence). CDR3 protein: CASTDYPTGADLRANVLTF. The CDR3 nucleotides read TGTGCCAGTACCGATTATCCCACAGGGGCCGATCTTCGGGCCAACGTCCTGACTTTC.

This clonotype was recorded at least ten times. V is TRBV3-1 and J is TRBJ2-7; 13 positions match TRBD2. Germline CDR1 LGHDT, CDR2 YNNKEL (reference sequence). This CDR3 comprises 19 residues. The V segment lost 4 bases and the J segment 0 bases; nucleotides outside the gene matches: 12. The CDR3 here is CASSRLGTSGTTGSYEQYF. The DNA of the CDR3 is TGTGCCAGCAGCCGCCTCGGGACTAGCGGGACCACTGGCTCCTACGAGCAGTACTTC.